These 23 T cell receptor beta chains share one sample of origin, sequenced in a study of cytomegalovirus exposure and HLA in healthy donors. The PCR was carried out with 60 Vbeta primers and 13 Jbeta primers. Profiling relied on immunoSEQ multiplex PCR, and the TCRdb table lists in-frame clones only, not all of them. Found here are 150,000 to 200,000 clones, roughly 76% of them singletons; the top ten hold 13%. Sample: PBMCs. The receptors derive from a woman aged 45-65 years in good health and CMV-seronegative.

This chain links TRBV4-2 with TRBJ1-2; D remains ambiguous. CDR3 size: 13 residues. Germline CDR1 reads LGHNA; CDR2 reads YNFKEQ. The V end lost 6 bases, the J end lost 8 bases, and 16 bases lay between the germline ends. The CDR3 DNA reads as TGTGCCAGCAGTTCTGTGGGCAGAATCGGCTACACCTTC. Translation gives CASSSVGRIGYTF.

The CDR3 here is CASWGRTDTDTQYF. In nucleotides, the CDR3 is TGTGCCAGCTGGGGCCGGACGGATACAGATACGCAGTATTTT. V usage is TRBV27 and J usage is TRBJ2-3, with a possible D match to TRBD1 (5 bases). Trimming took off 8 bases at V and 3 bases at J, with 15 bases between the two ends. From germline, CDR1 is MNHEY and CDR2 SMNVEV (reference sequence). There are 14 residues in the CDR3.

J is TRBJ2-5 and V is TRBV10-3, with a possible D match to TRBD2 (6 bases). Between the trimmed V and J ends, which lost 3 bases and 4 bases, there was a span of 12 bases. Germline CDR1 reads ENHRY; CDR2 reads SYGVKD. CDR3 size: 14 residues. The CDR3 spells CAISEQRARETQYF. The CDR3, as DNA: TGTGCCATCAGTGAACAGCGGGCCCGAGAGACCCAGTACTTC.

Note on this clone: Germline and junction disagree at one end, which may indicate a read error. The rearrangement joins TRBV7-9 to TRBJ2-5, with TRBD1 matching over 9 bases. Germline CDR1 is SEHNR and CDR2 is FQNEAQ (reference sequence). The CDR3 extends over 16 amino acids. In DNA, the CDR3 is TGTTCCAGCAGTTCCACAGGGGGCAGCGTTCAAGAGACCCAGTACTTC. Protein: CSSSSTGGSVQETQYF.

The chain recombines TRBV5-1 with TRBJ1-4; maybe TRBD1 (6 bases). This CDR3 contains 15 residues. Deletions cut 0 bases from V and 0 bases from J, with 6 bases between. The germline gives CDR1 SGHRS, CDR2 YFSETQ. The CDR3 protein is CASSLAGATNEKLFF. CDR3 nucleotide sequence: TGCGCCAGCAGCTTGGCAGGGGCAACTAATGAAAAACTGTTTTTT.

V and J are TRBV25-1 and TRBJ2-6, with D perhaps TRBD1 (5 bases). V shed 1 base and J shed 2 bases, with 6 bases lying between them. The CDR3 runs to 15 residues. Per germline, CDR1 MGHDK and CDR2 SYGVNS. CDR3 DNA sequence: TGTGCCAGCAGTGAATCCAGGGCTGGGGCCAACGTCCTGACTTTC. It codes for CASSESRAGANVLTF. The full variable domain, in which reference TRBV25-1 and TRBJ2-6 provide the parts outside the CDR3, is EADIYQTPRYLVIGTGKKITLECSQTMGHDKMYWYQQDPGMELHLIHYSYGVNSTEKGDLSSESTVSRIRTEHFPLTLESARPSHTSQYLCASSESRAGANVLTFGAGSRLTVL.

The rearrangement uses TRBV19 and TRBJ2-3; 8 positions agree with TRBD2. CDR3 length: 16 residues. Trimming took 1 base from V and 1 from J; bases not matched to a gene: 4. Germline V gene lookup returns CDR1 LNHDA and CDR2 SQIVND (reference sequence). This CDR3 reads CASSIGREAGTDTQYF. The CDR3 coding sequence is TGTGCCAGTAGTATAGGGCGGGAGGCGGGCACAGATACGCAGTATTTT.

This clone was seen a few times. The gene calls are TRBV13 and TRBJ1-2; 8 nucleotides line up with TRBD1. The germline gives CDR1 PRHDT, CDR2 FYEKMQ (reference sequence). V shed 3 bases and J 4 bases; nucleotides not matched to a gene: 13. The CDR3 has 17 residues. CDR3 amino acids: CASSLSFDRGSGYGYTF. The CDR3 region has the DNA TGTGCCAGCAGCTTGTCCTTTGACAGGGGAAGTGGCTATGGCTACACCTTC.

This clone was detected only a few times. CDR3 sequence: CASSIDRGISRAFF. The CDR3 bases are TGTGCCAGTAGTATTGACAGGGGTATCAGTCGAGCTTTCTTT. The J gene is TRBJ1-1, the V gene TRBV19; TRBD1 matches at 8 bases. The CDR3 contains 14 residues. In germline, CDR1 is LNHDA, CDR2 SQIVND (reference sequence). V trimming: 3 bases; J trimming: 10 bases; junction bases outside the gene matches: 10.

This rearrangement joins TRBV6-5 to TRBJ1-2, with a weak D call TRBD1 (5 bases). Germline V gene data show CDR1 as MNHEY and CDR2 as SVGAGI. CDR3 length equals 14 residues. Trimming left V 4 bases short and J 5 bases short, with 14 bases between. Here the CDR3 reads CASSSQTVGYGYTF. CDR3 sequence (DNA): TGTGCCAGCAGTTCCCAGACAGTCGGGTATGGCTACACCTTC.

The rearrangement links TRBV6-5 to TRBJ2-4, with D unclear. Germline V CDR1 and CDR2: MNHEY, SVGAGI. V was clipped by 5 bases and J by 0 bases, with 11 bases between them. The CDR3 totals 15 residues. CDR3 loop: CASSPGSVAKNIQYF. CDR3 DNA sequence: TGTGCCAGCAGTCCCGGAAGCGTAGCCAAAAACATTCAGTACTTC.

The V call is TRBV27, the J call TRBJ1-1; no definite D call. Looked up from germline, CDR1 is MNHEY and CDR2 is SMNVEV (reference sequence). V was pared by 8 bases and J by 3 bases, with 16 bases between. The CDR3 spans 14 residues. CDR3 protein: CASGPMREYTEAFF. The CDR3 DNA sequence: TGTGCCAGCGGTCCGATGAGGGAGTACACTGAAGCTTTCTTT.

V gene TRBV27 combines with J gene TRBJ2-3, with 8 bases fitting TRBD2. This CDR3 contains 15 residues. V was clipped by 6 bases and J by 1 base; unmatched bases: 6. CDR1 is MNHEY, CDR2 SMNVEV, per germline (reference sequence). CDR3 loop: CASSSETSGTDTQYF. The CDR3 bases are TGTGCCAGCAGCTCGGAGACTAGCGGCACAGATACGCAGTATTTT.

The J gene is TRBJ1-4, the V gene TRBV7-2, with 12 bases identical to TRBD1. The trim removed 4 bases at V and 9 bases at J, leaving 9 bases unmatched. Germline loops: CDR1 SGHTA, CDR2 FQGNSA. There are 16 residues in the CDR3. In DNA form, the CDR3 reads TGTGCCAGCAGCTCCCACCCGGGACAGGGGGCGCAAAAACTGTTTTTT. Amino acids: CASSSHPGQGAQKLFF. Using reference TRBV7-2 and TRBJ1-4 for the parts outside the CDR3, the full variable domain is GAGVSQSPSNKVTEKGKDVELRCDPISGHTALYWYRQSLGQGLEFLIYFQGNSAPDKSGLPSDRFSAERTGGSVSTLTIQRTQQEDSAVYLCASSSHPGQGAQKLFFGSGTQLSVL.

This clone has a handful of counts. The chain combines TRBV21-1 with TRBJ2-3; no DNA check was done on the table's D call, TRBD2. TRBV21-1 is a pseudogene locus. The CDR3 runs 18 residues. The CDR3 here is CASHCPGLAGGPSDTQYF. For the CDR3, the DNA is TGTGCCAGCCACTGTCCGGGACTAGCGGGAGGGCCCTCAGATACGCAGTATTTT.

The chain carries TRBV2 and TRBJ1-2; TRBD1 agrees at 8 bases. Germline V gene sequence: CDR1 SNHLY, CDR2 FYNNEI. After removal of 5 bases from V and 4 bases from J, the junction contained 3 bases not matched to a gene. The CDR3 extends over 13 amino acids. The CDR3: CASSSTGGYGYTF. CDR3 sequence (DNA): TGTGCCAGCAGTTCTACAGGGGGCTATGGCTACACCTTC. Full variable domain (missing parts from reference TRBV2 and TRBJ1-2): EPEVTQTPSHQVTQMGQEVILRCVPISNHLYFYWYRQILGQKVEFLVSFYNNEISEKSEIFDDQFSVERPDGSNFTLKIRSTKLEDSAMYFCASSSTGGYGYTFGSGTRLTVV.

The chain couples TRBV5-4 to TRBJ1-2, with D unresolved. CDR1 and CDR2 (germline): SGHNT, YYREEE (reference sequence). Trimming shortened V by 3 bases and J by 7 bases, and 16 bases separated the two germline ends. CDR3 size: 14 residues. CDR3 in amino acids: CASSSQAGSSGYTF. The CDR3 region has the DNA TGTGCCAGCAGCTCCCAAGCGGGGTCGAGTGGCTACACCTTC.

V usage is TRBV7-9 and J usage is TRBJ2-6; 7 bases agree with TRBD2. J lost 0 bases, V lost 6 bases, and 5 bases had no gene match. The germline CDR1 and CDR2 sequences are SEHNR and FQNEAQ (reference sequence). The CDR3 is 16 residues long. The CDR3 is CASRGRVGSGANVLTF. CDR3 coding DNA: TGTGCCAGCAGGGGGAGGGTCGGCTCTGGGGCCAACGTCCTGACTTTC.

This sequence joins TRBV28 and TRBJ1-5, with TRBD1 matching over 9 bases. Germline V gene data show CDR1 as MDHEN and CDR2 as SYDVKM. CDR3 size: 16 residues. V dropped 6 bases and J dropped 6; count of bases not matched to a gene: 12. CDR3 DNA: TGTGCCAGCAGCATGCACCGGGACAGGGCCAGTCAGCCCCAGCATTTT. It is translated as CASSMHRDRASQPQHF. Filled out from reference TRBV28 and TRBJ1-5, the complete variable domain reads DVKVTQSSRYLVKRTGEKVFLECVQDMDHENMFWYRQDPGLGLRLIYFSYDVKMKEKGDIPEGYSVSREKKERFSLILESASTNQTSMYLCASSMHRDRASQPQHFGDGTRLSIL.

The chain joins TRBV2 to TRBJ1-1; D perhaps matches TRBD1 (6 bases). V lost 5 bases and J lost 0, with 13 bases in between. The V gene's germline CDR1 is SNHLY and CDR2 FYNNEI. CDR3 length: 15 residues. The CDR3 bases are TGTGCCAGCAGTTCCGACAGGCTCATGAACACTGAAGCTTTCTTT. This gives the protein CASSSDRLMNTEAFF.

The gene calls are TRBV18 and TRBJ2-3; D might be TRBD2 (6 bases). CDR3 length equals 13 residues. Germline V gene data show CDR1 as KGHSH and CDR2 as LQKENI. V lost 3 bases and J lost 4, with 8 bases in between. The CDR3 is CASSPGGPDTQYF. In DNA form, the CDR3 reads TGTGCCAGCTCACCCGGGGGACCAGATACGCAGTATTTT.

The chain couples TRBV2 to TRBJ1-1, with 7 bases identical to TRBD1. This CDR3 spans 16 amino acids. V lost 10 bases and J lost 1; bases outside the gene matches: 15. Germline V gene sequence: CDR1 SNHLY, CDR2 FYNNEI. CDR3 residues: CATSRQGIWSNTEAFF. CDR3 DNA: TGTGCCACCTCCAGACAGGGAATATGGTCGAACACTGAAGCTTTCTTT.

The rearrangement links TRBV29-1 to TRBJ2-1, with D possibly matching TRBD1 (5 bases). The germline CDR1 and CDR2 sequences are SQVTM and ANQGSEA. The CDR3 length is 10 residues. V was shortened by 8 bases and J by 10 bases, with 12 bases between the two germline ends. The CDR3 spells CSTLKGEQFF. The CDR3 DNA follows: TGCAGCACCTTAAAGGGGGAGCAGTTCTTC.